This T cell receptor beta chain emerged from a study of T-cell reconstitution after alpha-beta-depleted transplantation in children. Preparing the TCRbeta library involved the use of unique molecular identifiers. TCRdb fed the PCR reads into MiXCR, producing one record per CDR3 protein. This table holds hundreds of thousands of distinct CDR3 sequences, 8% to 11% found once. Here the sequenced sample was PBMCs from the stem cell graft donor, taken from the stem cell graft. The source of this sequence is a human donor who donated a stem cell graft to a child with acute myeloid leukemia.

CDR3: CSARDLGRNEKLFF. CDR3 DNA sequence: TGCAGTGCTAGAGATCTGGGGCGGAATGAAAAACTGTTTTTT. The chain employs TRBV20-1 and TRBJ1-4, with D possibly matching TRBD1 (5 bases). The length of the CDR3 is 14 residues. The germline V gene encodes CDR1 DFQATT and CDR2 SNEGSKA (reference sequence). The V end lost 0 bases, the J end lost 5 bases, and 10 bases lay between the germline ends.